These T cell receptor beta chains were read from a single sample in a study of blood T cells in healthy people across ages. TCRdb analysed the 5' RACE reads with MiXCR anew, one entry per CDR3 protein. The sample includes around 1,000,000 distinct CDR3 sequences, roughly two fifths of them seen just once. Sequenced: blood. The receptors come from a man between 18 and 35 years old in good health. CDR3s include the opening cysteine and the closing phenylalanine or tryptophan. Fields, in order: D gene, clone size, J gene, V gene, CDR3 DNA, CDR3 protein. D genes are given only for firm matches. Clone size, where shown, is once, few, many, or a class for clones that have expanded.

TRBD2,NA,TRBJ2-5,TRBV5-1,TGCGCCAGCAGCTTACCCGGGACTAGGGGGACCGAAGAGACCCAGTACTTC,CASSLPGTRGTEETQYF
NA,few,TRBJ1-5,TRBV20-1,TGCAGTGCAACGACGCCTTATCAGCCCCAGCATTTT,CSATTPYQPQHF
NA,few,TRBJ1-1,TRBV7-9,TGTGCCAGCAGCCTCCAGCCTGGACAGTTTGGGGTGGTTTTCTTT,CASSLQPGQFGVVFF
NA,few,TRBJ2-1,TRBV7-3,TGTGCCAGCAGCCCAAAGAGGACCAATGAGCAGTTCTTC,CASSPKRTNEQFF
NA,NA,TRBJ1-2,TRBV3-1,TGTGCCAGCAGCCAAGATGAGGAGGGACGACACTATGGCTACACCTTC,CASSQDEEGRHYGYTF
TRBD1,NA,TRBJ1-6,TRBV20-1,TGCAGTGCTAGGGACAGGGGATCCTATAATTCACCCCTCCACTTT,CSARDRGSYNSPLHF
NA,few,TRBJ2-1,TRBV4-1,TGCGCCAGCAGCCAAGGGTGGCCTATCAATGAGCAGTTCTTC,CASSQGWPINEQFF
TRBD2,NA,TRBJ2-3,TRBV2,TGTGCCAGTGAAAGCGGGGGGCTGACTAGTACAGATACGCAGTATTTT,CASESGGLTSTDTQYF
TRBD2,NA,TRBJ2-1,TRBV9,TGTGCCAGCAGCCGACTAGCGGGGGCCGCCTCCTACAATGAGCAGTTCTTC,CASSRLAGAASYNEQFF
NA,NA,TRBJ1-2,TRBV18,TGTGCCAGCTCACCGGGGCTCCCAAACTATGGCTACACCTTC,CASSPGLPNYGYTF
NA,NA,TRBJ1-1,TRBV7-9,TGTGCCAGCAGCTTCTCCGACAGAGACACTGAAGCTTTCTTT,CASSFSDRDTEAFF
TRBD1,NA,TRBJ2-1,TRBV7-9,TGTGCCAGCAGCTTAAGGTCTGGGACAGGGAGCCGAGAGACCCAGTTCTTC,CASSLRSGTGSRETQFF
NA,NA,TRBJ1-1,TRBV2,TGTGCCAGCAGTGATGCAGGGCCCCCTGAAGCTTTCTTT,CASSDAGPPEAFF
NA,NA,TRBJ2-2,TRBV5-1,TGCGCCAGCAGCTGGGATGCGGGGAACACCGGGGAGCTGTTTTTT,CASSWDAGNTGELFF
NA,few,TRBJ2-5,TRBV24-1,TGTGCCACCAGTGATTTCCGAGGGGGCCAAGAGACCCAGTACTTC,CATSDFRGGQETQYF
TRBD1,many,TRBJ2-3,TRBV7-9,TGTGCCAGCAGTTTTGGGACAGGGGGTACAGATACGCAGTATTTT,CASSFGTGGTDTQYF
NA,NA,TRBJ1-4,TRBV12-3/TRBV12-4,TGTGCCAGCAGTTTAGGTTCAGTGGATGAAAAACTGTTTTTT,CASSLGSVDEKLFF
NA,few,TRBJ1-4,TRBV20-1,TGCAGTGCTCCCACCCGGGCAGGGGTCGGGGAAAAACTGTTTTTT,CSAPTRAGVGEKLFF
NA,once,TRBJ1-1,TRBV27,TGTGCCAGCCCCCCTCGTGACATCTGGGGCACTGAAGCTTTCTTT,CASPPRDIWGTEAFF
NA,few,TRBJ1-2,TRBV6-2/TRBV6-3,TGTGCCAGCAGTCGGGACGGTGGACAGTATGGCTACACCTTC,CASSRDGGQYGYTF
NA,few,TRBJ1-4,TRBV7-9,TGTGCCAGCAGCTTAGTTGGAGAGGAAAAACTGTTTTTT,CASSLVGEEKLFF
NA,NA,TRBJ1-2,TRBV3-1,TGTGCCAGCAGCCACAGGGTTACTAACTATGGCTACACCTTC,CASSHRVTNYGYTF
TRBD1,NA,TRBJ1-1,TRBV6-6,TGTGCCAGCAGTTCACCGGGACAGGGAGACCCCACTGAAGCTTTCTTT,CASSSPGQGDPTEAFF
NA,few,TRBJ1-5,TRBV27,TGTGCCAGTGGCCGGGGTGGGGGGCCGGGTCAGCCCCAGCATTTT,CASGRGGGPGQPQHF